The 29 T cell receptor beta chains in this list originate from one sample, sequenced in a study of T cells expressing NK-cell markers. Reprocessing the 5' RACE reads, TCRdb reports a single entry for every CDR3 protein and omits DNA. The listing records 300,000 or so distinct CDR3 sequences. Sequences were obtained from blood T cells: a sorted CD56 or NKG2C T cell subset, CD4+ or CD8+ T cells, or bulk PBMC T cells (not recorded which). The receptors were gathered from a woman aged 18-70 years in good health.

The chain joins TRBV28 to TRBJ2-6; TCRdb gives TRBD1 as the D gene, but with no DNA this cannot be confirmed. The V gene's germline CDR1 is MDHEN and CDR2 SYDVKM. There are 15 residues in the CDR3. CDR3 sequence: CASSGHRSGANVLTF.

The genes are TRBV5-1 and TRBJ2-5; TCRdb's D call, TRBD2, is unchecked because there is no DNA. Germline values: CDR1 SGHRS, CDR2 YFSETQ. CDR3 size: 15 residues. The chain's CDR3 is CASSFGGRQQETQYF.

The chain is built from TRBV20-1 and TRBJ2-1; TCRdb's D call of TRBD1 is untestable without DNA. The CDR3 runs 16 residues. Germline loops: CDR1 DFQATT, CDR2 SNEGSKA (reference sequence). The CDR3: CSARDGSGGHNNEQFF.

The chain joins TRBV20-1 to TRBJ2-4; TCRdb proposes TRBD2, but this gene call is untestable without DNA. Per germline, CDR1 DFQATT and CDR2 SNEGSKA (reference sequence). The CDR3 contains 15 residues. The chain's CDR3 is CSARETRGPLDIQYF.

The CDR3: CASSYSGRRGGVVQFF. The chain joins TRBV6-2 or TRBV6-3 to TRBJ2-1; checking the TCRdb D call of TRBD1 is not possible without DNA. CDR3 length equals 16 residues. Germline V CDR1 and CDR2: MNHEY, SVGEGT.

The rearrangement joins TRBV4-2 to TRBJ2-3; lacking DNA, the TRBD2 call made by TCRdb goes unchecked. This CDR3 comprises 19 residues. CDR1 is LGHNA and CDR2 is YNFKEQ in the germline V gene. The CDR3 sequence: CASSPRSLAGGGITDTQYF.

The genes are TRBV7-3 and TRBJ1-4; TCRdb selects TRBD1, and the lack of DNA leaves this call unchecked. Germline V gene data show CDR1 as SGHTA and CDR2 as FQGTGA. This CDR3 is 15 amino acids long. CDR3 sequence: CASSLGGSANEKLFF. Complete variable domain (other parts from reference TRBV7-3 and TRBJ1-4): GAGVSQTPSNKVTEKGKYVELRCDPISGHTALYWYRQSLGQGPEFLIYFQGTGAADDSGLPNDRFFAVRPEGSVSTLKIQRTERGDSAVYLCASSLGGSANEKLFFGSGTQLSVL.

V and J are TRBV12-3 or TRBV12-4 and TRBJ2-3; TCRdb lists TRBD1, though no DNA is available to test this call. The CDR3 is 14 residues long. The CDR3 reads CASGTLGSTDTQYF.

The genes are TRBV6-1 and TRBJ2-5; TCRdb's D gene call, TRBD1, goes unchecked for lack of DNA. CDR1 and CDR2 from the germline V gene are MNHNS and SASEGT. This CDR3 is built from 15 residues. Here the CDR3 reads CASSPTGQGFETQYF.

This rearrangement joins TRBV23-1 to TRBJ1-2. TRBV23-1 carries the ORF label, with uncertain function. The CDR3 extends over 16 amino acids. The chain's CDR3 is CASSQSSSPPLGGYTF.

This rearrangement joins TRBV6-5 to TRBJ2-2; TCRdb's D call, TRBD2, is unchecked because there is no DNA. This CDR3 comprises 18 residues. Germline V gene lookup returns CDR1 MNHEY and CDR2 SVGAGI. The CDR3 loop is CASSSKRAGGLNTGELFF.

V is TRBV29-1 and J is TRBJ2-1; TCRdb's assignment of TRBD2 cannot be checked, as there is no DNA. The CDR3 covers 16 residues. Germline V gene sequence: CDR1 SQVTM, CDR2 ANQGSEA. This CDR3 is CSVESPRGESYNEQFF.

This chain links TRBV18 with TRBJ1-3. Germline assignment: CDR1 KGHSH and CDR2 LQKENI. CDR3 length: 15 residues. CDR3 amino acids: CASSPGPGPGNTIYF.

The chain links TRBV6-6 to TRBJ2-4; with no DNA, the TCRdb D assignment of TRBD1 cannot be verified. This CDR3 has 12 amino acids. CDR1 and CDR2 (germline): MNHNY, SVGAGI (reference sequence). The CDR3 sequence is CASSYGGNIQYF.

V gene TRBV20-1 combines with J gene TRBJ2-1; with no DNA, the TCRdb D assignment of TRBD1 cannot be verified. CDR3 length: 15 amino acids. Germline V gives CDR1 DFQATT, CDR2 SNEGSKA (reference sequence). The CDR3 here is CSARDMLGGYNEQFF.

The rearrangement joins TRBV4-3 to TRBJ2-6; TCRdb gives TRBD1 as the D gene, but with no DNA this cannot be confirmed. This CDR3 has 18 amino acids. Per the germline V gene, CDR1 is LGHNA and CDR2 is YSLEER. The CDR3 is CASSQVWQGIPGANVLTF.

CDR3 region: CASSLWSSGGSGYNEQFF. The genes are TRBV5-1 and TRBJ2-1; TCRdb calls TRBD2, which cannot be checked without DNA. Germline V gene data show CDR1 as SGHRS and CDR2 as YFSETQ. The CDR3 length is 18 residues.

V is TRBV20-1 and J is TRBJ2-1; TCRdb's D call, TRBD2, is unchecked because there is no DNA. This CDR3 comprises 13 residues. Germline lookup yields CDR1 DFQATT and CDR2 SNEGSKA (reference sequence). CDR3 sequence: CSASSGGYNEQFF.

This sequence joins TRBV7-3 and TRBJ2-1; absent DNA, TCRdb's TRBD2 call cannot be checked. Germline CDR1 and CDR2: SGHTA and FQGTGA. The CDR3 covers 17 residues. This chain's CDR3 is CASSSVGTSGGDNEQFF.

The V and J genes are TRBV7-9 and TRBJ1-1. The length of the CDR3 is 14 residues. CDR1 is SEHNR, CDR2 FQNEAQ, per germline (reference sequence). CDR3: CASTLGQLNTEAFF.

The chain has TRBV7-2 and TRBJ1-3; TCRdb returns TRBD1, unconfirmable since there is no DNA. Germline V lookup: CDR1 SGHTA, CDR2 FQGNSA. This CDR3 region has 15 residues. CDR3 residues: CASSQQGLDGNTIYF.

V is TRBV6-5 and J is TRBJ2-4; TCRdb gives TRBD2 as the D gene, but with no DNA this cannot be confirmed. The germline V gene encodes CDR1 MNHEY and CDR2 SVGAGI. CDR3 length: 11 amino acids. CDR3 region: CASRRGGIQYF.

The chain links TRBV5-1 to TRBJ1-5; no DNA is available, so the TRBD1 call from TCRdb remains unchecked. This CDR3 region has 14 residues. The germline gives CDR1 SGHRS, CDR2 YFSETQ. The CDR3 is CASSLGDRNQPQHF.

The chain employs TRBV28 and TRBJ2-1; TCRdb names TRBD2, which stays unverified in the absence of DNA. CDR3 length equals 15 residues. The V gene's germline CDR1 is MDHEN and CDR2 SYDVKM. CDR3 sequence: CASRLQRVAYNEQFF.

The CDR3 reads CSVAPTSGNTIYF. V gene TRBV29-1 combines with J gene TRBJ1-3. CDR3 length equals 13 residues. Per germline, CDR1 SQVTM and CDR2 ANQGSEA. The full variable domain, rest sourced from reference TRBV29-1 and TRBJ1-3, is SAVISQKPSRDICQRGTSLTIQCQVDSQVTMMFWYRQQPGQSLTLIATANQGSEATYESGFVIDKFPISRPNLTFSTLTVSNMSPEDSSIYLCSVAPTSGNTIYFGEGSWLTVV.

J is TRBJ2-3 and V is TRBV7-8. The CDR3 has 15 amino acids. Per the germline V gene, CDR1 is SGHVS and CDR2 is FQNEAQ. This CDR3 is CASSLDSSSTDTQYF.

The J gene is TRBJ2-2, the V gene TRBV5-4; TCRdb returns TRBD1, unconfirmable since there is no DNA. CDR1 is SGHNT, CDR2 YYREEE, per germline (reference sequence). The CDR3 has 15 residues. Here the CDR3 reads CASSFTTGSPGELFF.

The genes are TRBV6-1 and TRBJ2-1; TCRdb returns TRBD1, unconfirmable since there is no DNA. In germline, CDR1 is MNHNS, CDR2 SASEGT. This CDR3 contains 14 residues. CDR3 sequence reads: CASSPAGNRLEQFF.

The chain employs TRBV3-1 and TRBJ1-6; TCRdb's D call of TRBD1 is untestable without DNA. CDR1 is LGHDT, CDR2 YNNKEL, per germline (reference sequence). The CDR3 spans 13 residues. CDR3 sequence reads: CAVRDSKNSPLHF.